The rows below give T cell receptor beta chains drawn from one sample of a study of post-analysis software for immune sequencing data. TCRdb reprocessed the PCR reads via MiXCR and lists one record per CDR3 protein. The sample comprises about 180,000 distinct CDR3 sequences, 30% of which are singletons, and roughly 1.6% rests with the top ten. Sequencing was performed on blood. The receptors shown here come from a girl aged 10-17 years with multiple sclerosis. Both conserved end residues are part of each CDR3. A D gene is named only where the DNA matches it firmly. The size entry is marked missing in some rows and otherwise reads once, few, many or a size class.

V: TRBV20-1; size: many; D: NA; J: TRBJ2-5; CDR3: CSARALAVIAEQETQYF; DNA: TGCAGTGCTAGAGCCCTAGCAGTCATCGCGGAGCAAGAGACCCAGTACTTC
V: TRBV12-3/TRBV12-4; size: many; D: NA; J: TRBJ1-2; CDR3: CASSLRANGYTF; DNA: TGTGCCAGCAGTTTAAGGGCGAACGGCTACACCTTC
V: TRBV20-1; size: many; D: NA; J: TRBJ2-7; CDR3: CSASWQSSYEQYF; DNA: TGCAGTGCTAGTTGGCAGAGCTCCTACGAGCAGTACTTC
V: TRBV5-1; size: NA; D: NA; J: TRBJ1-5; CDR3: CASSDGRWGQPQHF; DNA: TGCGCCAGCAGCGACGGACGGTGGGGGCAGCCCCAGCATTTT
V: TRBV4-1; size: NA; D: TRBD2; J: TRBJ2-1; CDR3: CASSQEGTSGSNEQFF; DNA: TGCGCCAGCAGCCAAGAAGGGACTAGCGGGAGCAATGAGCAGTTCTTC
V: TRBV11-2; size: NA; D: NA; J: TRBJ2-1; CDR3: CASPVGASTEQFF; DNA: TGTGCCAGCCCGGTCGGTGCTAGCACTGAGCAGTTCTTC
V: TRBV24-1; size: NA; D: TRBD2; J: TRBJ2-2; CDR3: CATSGGLAFPGELFF; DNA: TGTGCCACCAGTGGGGGACTAGCCTTTCCCGGGGAGCTGTTTTTT
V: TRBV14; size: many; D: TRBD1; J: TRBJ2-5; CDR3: CASSRLGQGSGETQYF; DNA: TGTGCCAGCAGCCGATTAGGACAGGGTTCCGGAGAGACCCAGTACTTC
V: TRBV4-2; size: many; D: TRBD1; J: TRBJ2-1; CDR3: CASSRMTGALYNEQFF; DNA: TGTGCCAGCAGCCGGATGACAGGGGCACTCTACAATGAGCAGTTCTTC
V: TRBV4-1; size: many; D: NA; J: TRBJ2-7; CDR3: CASSPRQAYEQYF; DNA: TGCGCCAGCAGCCCTCGACAGGCCTACGAGCAGTACTTC
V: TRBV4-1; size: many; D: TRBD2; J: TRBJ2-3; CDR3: CASSQNAGGRTDTQYF; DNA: TGCGCCAGCAGCCAAAACGCGGGAGGGCGCACAGATACGCAGTATTTT
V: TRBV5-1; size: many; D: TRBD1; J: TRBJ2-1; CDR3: CASSLAGGVYNEQFF; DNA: TGCGCCAGCAGCTTGGCAGGGGGCGTCTACAATGAGCAGTTCTTC
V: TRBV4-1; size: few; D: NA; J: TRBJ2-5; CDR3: CASSQSIRQETQYF; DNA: TGCGCCAGCAGCCAAAGTATACGCCAAGAGACCCAGTACTTC
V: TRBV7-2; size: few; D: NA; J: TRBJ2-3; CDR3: CTSSRLMWQAGDTQYF; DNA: TGTACCAGCAGCCGACTAATGTGGCAGGCGGGGGATACGCAGTATTTT
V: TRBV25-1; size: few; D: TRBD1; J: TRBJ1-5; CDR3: CASSESGTGVQPQHF; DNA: TGTGCCAGCAGTGAGTCGGGGACAGGGGTTCAGCCCCAGCATTTT
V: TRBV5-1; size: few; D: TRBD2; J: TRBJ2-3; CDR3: CASQRLADGDTQYF; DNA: TGCGCCAGTCAGCGACTAGCAGATGGAGATACGCAGTATTTT
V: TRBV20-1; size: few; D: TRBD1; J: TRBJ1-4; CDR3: CSAEQLGQGSEKLFF; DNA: TGCAGTGCTGAACAGTTGGGACAGGGGAGTGAAAAACTGTTTTTT
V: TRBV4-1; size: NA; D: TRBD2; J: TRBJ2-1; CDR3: CASSQILSGTSAYNEQFF; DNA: TGCGCCAGCAGCCAAATCTTATCCGGGACTAGCGCATACAATGAGCAGTTCTTC
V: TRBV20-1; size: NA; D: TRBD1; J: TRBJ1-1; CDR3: CSATRGEGTEAFF; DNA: TGCAGTGCTACCAGGGGGGAAGGCACTGAAGCTTTCTTT
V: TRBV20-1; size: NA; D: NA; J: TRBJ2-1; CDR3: CSAVVQLVYNEQFF; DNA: TGCAGTGCTGTGGTCCAGCTAGTGTACAATGAGCAGTTCTTC
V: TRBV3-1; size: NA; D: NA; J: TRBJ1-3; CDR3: CASSQDGPSSGNTIYF; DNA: TGTGCCAGCAGCCAAGACGGACCGAGCTCTGGAAACACCATATATTTT
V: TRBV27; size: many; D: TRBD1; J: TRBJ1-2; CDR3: CASSVDRVYGYTF; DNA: TGTGCCAGCAGTGTGGACAGGGTCTATGGCTACACCTTC